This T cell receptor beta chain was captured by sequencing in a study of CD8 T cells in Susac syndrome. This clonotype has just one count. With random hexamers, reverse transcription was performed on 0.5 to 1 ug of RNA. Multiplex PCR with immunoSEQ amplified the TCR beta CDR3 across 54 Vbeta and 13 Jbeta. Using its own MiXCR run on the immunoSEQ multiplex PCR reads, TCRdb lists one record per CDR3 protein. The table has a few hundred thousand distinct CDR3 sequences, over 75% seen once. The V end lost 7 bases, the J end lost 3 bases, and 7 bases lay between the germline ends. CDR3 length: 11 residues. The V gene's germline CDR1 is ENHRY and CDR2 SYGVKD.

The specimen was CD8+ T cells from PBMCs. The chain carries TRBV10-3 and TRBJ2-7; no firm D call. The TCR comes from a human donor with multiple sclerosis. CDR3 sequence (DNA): TGTGCCATCAACGGCGGCTACGAGCAGTACTTC. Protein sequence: CAINGGYEQYF.